The TCR beta chain described here comes from a study of CD8 T cells in ankylosing spondylitis. Comment on this clonotype: Its antigen is undetermined.

Study observations and caveats: Seemingly characteristic of ankylosing spondylitis blood was a TCR beta motif consisting of several highly homologous variants. Disease-associated clones were reportedly significantly overrepresented in matched ankylosing spondylitis synovial fluid.

TCRdb independently ran MiXCR on the 5' RACE reads; one entry per CDR3 protein. Of approximately 300,000 distinct CDR3 sequences listed, 8% are singletons. There are 16 residues in the CDR3. V dropped 6 bases and J dropped 6 bases, with 27 bases sitting between them. Germline CDR1 reads SQVTM; CDR2 reads ANQGSEA. Sequencing input: blood, either unsorted or a sorted T cell fraction (not recorded which). The chain joins TRBV29-1 to TRBJ2-7; either TRBD1 or TRBD2 may supply D (7 bases each). The TCR was taken from a male donor with ankylosing spondylitis. This CDR3 reads CSVARGQTGRGREQYF. CDR3 bases: TGCAGCGTGGCTCGGGGGCAGACAGGGAGGGGGCGCGAGCAGTACTTC.